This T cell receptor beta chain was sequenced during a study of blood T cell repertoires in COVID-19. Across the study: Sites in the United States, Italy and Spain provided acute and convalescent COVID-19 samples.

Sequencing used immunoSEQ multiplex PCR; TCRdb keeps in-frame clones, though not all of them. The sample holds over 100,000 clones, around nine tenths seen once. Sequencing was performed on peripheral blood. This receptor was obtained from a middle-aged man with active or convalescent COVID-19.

The CDR3 region is CASSRELAVSYNEQFF. The CDR3 DNA reads as TGTGCCAGCAGTAGGGAACTAGCGGTCTCCTACAATGAGCAGTTCTTC. The chain is built from TRBV6-2 or TRBV6-3 and TRBJ2-1; 8 positions agree with TRBD2. J was trimmed by 0 bases and V by 5 bases; bases with no gene match: 6. The germline CDR1 and CDR2 sequences are MNHEY and SVGEGT. The CDR3 runs 16 residues.